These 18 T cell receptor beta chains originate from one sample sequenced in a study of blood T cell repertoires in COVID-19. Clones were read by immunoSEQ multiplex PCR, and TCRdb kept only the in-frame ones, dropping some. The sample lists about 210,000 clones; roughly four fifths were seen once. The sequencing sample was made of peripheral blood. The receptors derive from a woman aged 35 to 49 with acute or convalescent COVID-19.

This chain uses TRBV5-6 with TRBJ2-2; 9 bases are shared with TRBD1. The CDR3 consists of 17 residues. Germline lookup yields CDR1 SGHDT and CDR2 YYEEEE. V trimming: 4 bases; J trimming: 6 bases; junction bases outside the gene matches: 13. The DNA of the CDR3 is TGTGCCAGCAGCCGATACCTAACTTGGACAGGGGCCGGGGAGCTGTTTTTT. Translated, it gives CASSRYLTWTGAGELFF.

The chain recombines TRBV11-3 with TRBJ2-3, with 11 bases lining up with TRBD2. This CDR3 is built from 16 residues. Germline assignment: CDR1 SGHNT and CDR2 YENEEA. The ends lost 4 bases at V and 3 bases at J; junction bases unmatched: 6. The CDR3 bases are TGTGCCAGCAGCTCCGGTAGCGGGAGGGCTACAGATACGCAGTATTTT. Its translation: CASSSGSGRATDTQYF.

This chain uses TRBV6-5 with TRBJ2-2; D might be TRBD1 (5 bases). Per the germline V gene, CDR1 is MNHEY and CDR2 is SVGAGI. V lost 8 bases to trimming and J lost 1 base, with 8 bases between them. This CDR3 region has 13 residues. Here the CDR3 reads CASAQGNTGELFF. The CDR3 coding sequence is TGTGCCAGCGCGCAGGGGAACACCGGGGAGCTGTTTTTT.

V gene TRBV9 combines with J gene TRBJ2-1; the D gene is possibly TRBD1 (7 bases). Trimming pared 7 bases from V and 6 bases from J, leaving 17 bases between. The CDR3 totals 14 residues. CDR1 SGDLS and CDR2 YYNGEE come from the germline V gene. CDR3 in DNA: TGTGCCAGCGCCCAGGGGGGCGCTTTCAATGAGCAGTTCTTC. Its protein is CASAQGGAFNEQFF.

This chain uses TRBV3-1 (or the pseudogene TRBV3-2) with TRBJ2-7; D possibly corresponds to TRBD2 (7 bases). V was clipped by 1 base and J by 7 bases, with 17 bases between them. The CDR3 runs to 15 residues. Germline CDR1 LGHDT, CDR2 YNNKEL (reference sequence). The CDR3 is CASSQVRGQIGEQYF. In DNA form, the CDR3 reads TGTGCCAGCAGCCAAGTGCGGGGGCAGATTGGGGAGCAGTACTTC.

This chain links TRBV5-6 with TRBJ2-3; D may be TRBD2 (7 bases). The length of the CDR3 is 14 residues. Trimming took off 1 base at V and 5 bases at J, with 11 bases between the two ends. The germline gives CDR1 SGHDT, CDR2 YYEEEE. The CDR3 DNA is TGTGCCAGCAGCTTGTGGGGGGGCGGAGATACGCAGTATTTT. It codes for CASSLWGGGDTQYF.

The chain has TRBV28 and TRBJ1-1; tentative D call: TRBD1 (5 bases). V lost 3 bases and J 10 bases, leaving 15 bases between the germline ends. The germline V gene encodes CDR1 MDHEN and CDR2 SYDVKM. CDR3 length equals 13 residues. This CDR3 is CASSFGGGRGAFF. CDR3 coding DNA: TGTGCCAGCAGTTTTGGGGGGGGAAGGGGAGCTTTCTTT.

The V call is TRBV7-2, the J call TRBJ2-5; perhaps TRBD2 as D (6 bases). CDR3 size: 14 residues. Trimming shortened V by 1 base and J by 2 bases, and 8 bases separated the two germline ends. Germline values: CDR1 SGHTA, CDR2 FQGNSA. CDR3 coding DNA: TGTGCCAGCAGCTTAGAAGGGAGGCAAGAGACCCAGTACTTC. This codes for CASSLEGRQETQYF.

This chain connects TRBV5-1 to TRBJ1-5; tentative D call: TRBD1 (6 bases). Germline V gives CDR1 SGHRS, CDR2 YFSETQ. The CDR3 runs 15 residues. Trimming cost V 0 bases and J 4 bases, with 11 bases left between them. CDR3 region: CASSLEGTPNQPQHF. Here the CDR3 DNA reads TGCGCCAGCAGCTTGGAGGGGACACCGAATCAGCCCCAGCATTTT.

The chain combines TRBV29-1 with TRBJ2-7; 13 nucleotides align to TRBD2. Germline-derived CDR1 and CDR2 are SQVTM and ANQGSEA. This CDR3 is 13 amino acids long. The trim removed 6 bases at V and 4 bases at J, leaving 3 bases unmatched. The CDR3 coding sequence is TGCAGCGTGCGGACTAGCGGGAGTTACGAGCAGTACTTC. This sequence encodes CSVRTSGSYEQYF.

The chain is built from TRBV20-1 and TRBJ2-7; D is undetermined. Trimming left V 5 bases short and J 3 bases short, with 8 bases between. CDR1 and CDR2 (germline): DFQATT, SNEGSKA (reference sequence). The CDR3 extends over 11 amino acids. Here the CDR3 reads CSAADNYEQYF. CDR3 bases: TGCAGTGCTGCTGACAACTACGAGCAGTACTTC.

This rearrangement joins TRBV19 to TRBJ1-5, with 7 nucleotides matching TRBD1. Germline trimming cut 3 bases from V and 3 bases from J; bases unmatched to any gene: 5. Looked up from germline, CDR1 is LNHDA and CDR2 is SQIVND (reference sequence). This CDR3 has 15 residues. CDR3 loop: CASSILTGANQPQHF. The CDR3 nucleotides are TGTGCCAGTAGTATCTTAACAGGGGCCAATCAGCCCCAGCATTTT.

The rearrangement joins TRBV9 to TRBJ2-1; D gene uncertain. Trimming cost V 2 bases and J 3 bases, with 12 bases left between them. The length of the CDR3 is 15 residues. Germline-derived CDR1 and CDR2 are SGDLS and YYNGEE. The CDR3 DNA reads TGTGCCAGCAGCGTTCAGAGTACGGGCTACAATGAGCAGTTCTTC. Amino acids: CASSVQSTGYNEQFF.

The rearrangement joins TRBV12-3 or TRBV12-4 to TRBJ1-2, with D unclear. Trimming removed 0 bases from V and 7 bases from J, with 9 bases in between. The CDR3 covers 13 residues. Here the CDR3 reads CASSLALDFGYTF. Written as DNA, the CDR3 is TGTGCCAGCAGTTTAGCGCTAGACTTTGGCTACACCTTC.

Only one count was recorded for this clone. This chain's CDR3 is CASSLGLAGEQFF. The CDR3 region has the DNA TGCGCCAGCAGCTTGGGACTAGCGGGTGAGCAGTTCTTC. The V gene is TRBV5-1, the J gene TRBJ2-1, with 10 bases that match TRBD2. Looked up from germline, CDR1 is SGHRS and CDR2 is YFSETQ. Losses at the gene ends were 0 bases for V and 9 bases for J; bases not matched to a gene: 0. This CDR3 contains 13 residues.

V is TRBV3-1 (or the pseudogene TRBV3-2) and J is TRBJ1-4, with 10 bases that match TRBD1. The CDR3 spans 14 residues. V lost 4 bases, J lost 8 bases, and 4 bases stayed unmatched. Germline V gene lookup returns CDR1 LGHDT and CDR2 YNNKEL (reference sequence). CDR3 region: CASSRGQGGEKLFF. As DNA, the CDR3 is TGTGCCAGCAGCCGAGGACAGGGGGGGGAAAAACTGTTTTTT.

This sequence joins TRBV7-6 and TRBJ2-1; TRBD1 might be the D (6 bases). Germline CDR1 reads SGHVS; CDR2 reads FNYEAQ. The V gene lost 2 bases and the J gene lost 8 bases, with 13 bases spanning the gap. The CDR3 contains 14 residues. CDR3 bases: TGTGCCAGCAGCTTACTGGGGGCCTCGGATGAGCAGTTCTTC. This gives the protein CASSLLGASDEQFF. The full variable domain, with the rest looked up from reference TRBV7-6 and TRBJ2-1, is GAGVSQSPRYKVTKRGQDVALRCDPISGHVSLYWYRQALGQGPEFLTYFNYEAQQDKSGLPNDRFSAERPEGSISTLTIQRTEQRDSAMYRCASSLLGASDEQFFGPGTRLTVL.

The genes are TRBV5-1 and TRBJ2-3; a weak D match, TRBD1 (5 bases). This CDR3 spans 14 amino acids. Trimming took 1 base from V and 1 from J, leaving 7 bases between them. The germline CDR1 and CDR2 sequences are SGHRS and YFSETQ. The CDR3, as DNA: TGCGCCAGCAGCTTGCAAGGGGGCACAGATACGCAGTATTTT. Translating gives CASSLQGGTDTQYF. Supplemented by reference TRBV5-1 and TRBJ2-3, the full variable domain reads KAGVTQTPRYLIKTRGQQVTLSCSPISGHRSVSWYQQTPGQGLQFLFEYFSETQRNKGNFPGRFSGRQFSNSRSEMNVSTLELGDSALYLCASSLQGGTDTQYFGPGTRLTVL.